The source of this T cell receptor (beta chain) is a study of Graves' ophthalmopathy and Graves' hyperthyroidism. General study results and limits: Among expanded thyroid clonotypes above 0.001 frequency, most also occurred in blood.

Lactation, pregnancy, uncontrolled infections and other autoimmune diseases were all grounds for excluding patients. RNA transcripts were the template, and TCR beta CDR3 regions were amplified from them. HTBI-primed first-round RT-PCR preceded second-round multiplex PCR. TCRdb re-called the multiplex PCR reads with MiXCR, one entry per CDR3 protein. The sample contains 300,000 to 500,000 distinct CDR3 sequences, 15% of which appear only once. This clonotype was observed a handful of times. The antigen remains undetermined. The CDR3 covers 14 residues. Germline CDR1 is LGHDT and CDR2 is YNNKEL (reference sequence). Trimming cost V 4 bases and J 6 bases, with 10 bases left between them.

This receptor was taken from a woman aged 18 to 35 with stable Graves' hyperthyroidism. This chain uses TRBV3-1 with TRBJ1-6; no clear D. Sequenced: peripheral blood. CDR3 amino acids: CASSLTEVNSPLHF. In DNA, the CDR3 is TGTGCCAGCAGCCTCACAGAAGTTAATTCACCCCTCCACTTT.